What follows describes a single TCR beta chain. Its antigen is unidentified. After removal of 1 base from V and 1 base from J, the junction contained 5 bases not matched to a gene. This CDR3 comprises 16 residues. Germline V gene data show CDR1 as LNHDA and CDR2 as SQIVND (reference sequence). The PCR employed 60 Vbeta primers together with 13 Jbeta primers. Sequenced by immunoSEQ multiplex PCR; TCRdb stores in-frame clones only, minus some. The sample has 77,000 or so clones. The sample is drawn from a study of cytomegalovirus exposure and HLA in healthy donors. General observations from the study: A later analysis found that most CMV-associated TCR beta chains appeared HLA-restricted. The authors listed approximately 160 TCR beta chains as cytomegalovirus-associated. Later, TCR association rates were found to vary by HLA locus, highest for DRB1 and lowest for HLA-C.

The TCR was taken from a man between 25 and 39 years old in good health and CMV-seronegative. The sample comprised PBMCs. The chain carries TRBV19 and TRBJ2-3; TRBD2 agrees at 7 bases. CDR3 sequence reads: CASSIGPGGGTDTQYF. Written as DNA, the CDR3 is TGTGCCAGTAGTATAGGGCCTGGGGGGGGCACAGATACGCAGTATTTT.